These 13 T cell receptor beta chains came from one sample sequenced in a study of blood T cell repertoires in COVID-19. Sequencing used immunoSEQ multiplex PCR; TCRdb keeps in-frame clones, though not all of them. The repertoire holds under 250,000 clones, about 82% seen once, with roughly 12% in the top ten. The sequenced material came from peripheral blood. These receptors came from an elderly man with acute or convalescent COVID-19.

The V gene is TRBV15, the J gene TRBJ1-2, with D possibly matching TRBD1 (6 bases). Germline V gene sequence: CDR1 LNHNV, CDR2 YYDKDF (reference sequence). Between the trimmed V and J ends, which lost 1 base and 5 bases, there was a span of 17 bases. The CDR3 is 16 amino acids. The CDR3 DNA is TGTGCCACCAGCAGAGTGGTCGGCAGGGGCGGGTATGGCTACACCTTC. Protein product: CATSRVVGRGGYGYTF.

The J gene is TRBJ1-5, the V gene TRBV7-2; D possibly corresponds to TRBD1 (6 bases). Germline CDR1 reads SGHTA; CDR2 reads FQGNSA. V shed 1 base and J shed 6 bases, with 16 bases lying between them. CDR3 length: 16 amino acids. The CDR3 sequence: CASSLVGGTGRQPQHF. DNA of the CDR3: TGTGCCAGCAGCTTAGTAGGGGGTACGGGACGTCAGCCCCAGCATTTT.

The rearrangement joins TRBV19 to TRBJ2-1; 9 bases align to TRBD1. Trimming at V came to 3 bases and at J to 1 base, leaving 1 base not matched to a gene. The CDR3 length is 15 residues. Germline V gives CDR1 LNHDA, CDR2 SQIVND (reference sequence). The CDR3 DNA follows: TGTGCCAGTAGTATTGGGACAGGGTCCTACAATGAGCAGTTCTTC. Residues: CASSIGTGSYNEQFF.

The chain has TRBV5-1 and TRBJ2-4, with TRBD1 identical over 7 bases. This CDR3 region has 14 residues. Germline V gives CDR1 SGHRS, CDR2 YFSETQ. V shed 0 bases and J 3 bases; nucleotides not matched to a gene: 0. This CDR3 reads CASSLGDSKNIQYF. In DNA form, the CDR3 reads TGCGCCAGCAGCTTGGGGGACAGCAAAAACATTCAGTACTTC.

V gene TRBV5-8 combines with J gene TRBJ1-6; D might be TRBD1 (5 bases). The CDR3 loop spans 16 amino acids. The V end lost 4 bases, the J end lost 0 bases, and 11 bases lay between the germline ends. Germline assignment: CDR1 SGHTS and CDR2 YDEGEE. CDR3 sequence: CASSANGGSYNSPLHF. CDR3 nucleotide sequence: TGTGCCAGCAGCGCCAACGGGGGCTCCTATAATTCACCCCTCCACTTT.

The genes are TRBV3-1 (or the pseudogene TRBV3-2) and TRBJ1-6; D not certain. Germline CDR1 reads LGHDT; CDR2 reads YNNKEL (reference sequence). CDR3 size: 16 residues. Between the trimmed V and J ends, which lost 1 base and 9 bases, there was a span of 16 bases. CDR3 coding DNA: TGTGCCAGCAGCCAAGGGTCCAGCCCGAGGATTTCACCCCTCCACTTT. This translates into CASSQGSSPRISPLHF.

The chain has TRBV28 and TRBJ2-2; 10 nucleotides match TRBD1. Germline V gene sequence: CDR1 MDHEN, CDR2 SYDVKM. Unmatched junction bases numbered 4, after V lost 2 bases and J lost 7 bases. This CDR3 spans 15 amino acids. The chain's CDR3 is CASSLGGTGVGELFF. The CDR3 DNA is TGTGCCAGCAGTTTAGGGGGGACAGGGGTCGGGGAGCTGTTTTTT.

The rearrangement links TRBV2 to TRBJ1-5, with 7 bases that match TRBD1. CDR3 length: 14 amino acids. In germline, CDR1 is SNHLY, CDR2 FYNNEI. J gave up 3 bases and V 8 bases, and 7 bases lay outside the gene matches. The CDR3 nucleotides read TGTGCCAGCGGTCCGGGACAGATCAATCAGCCCCAGCATTTT. Translating gives CASGPGQINQPQHF.

V usage is TRBV5-1 and J usage is TRBJ1-2, with D perhaps matching TRBD1 (6 bases). The CDR3 length is 13 residues. In germline, CDR1 is SGHRS, CDR2 YFSETQ. Deletions cut 6 bases from V and 4 bases from J, with 13 bases between. CDR3 protein: CASTDRESYGYTF. The CDR3 nucleotides are TGCGCCAGCACGGACAGAGAAAGCTATGGCTACACCTTC.

The chain carries TRBV5-5 and TRBJ1-4, with D unresolved. With 2 bases removed from V and 0 bases from J, the gap between germline ends came to 5 bases. The germline CDR1 and CDR2 sequences are SGHKS and YYEKEE (reference sequence). The CDR3 is 14 residues long. DNA of the CDR3: TGTGCCAGCAGCTTTCTAGCAACTAATGAAAAACTGTTTTTT. This encodes CASSFLATNEKLFF.

The chain employs TRBV2 and TRBJ2-1; weak D call: TRBD2 (5 bases). The CDR3 totals 19 residues. Trimming shortened V by 7 bases and J by 0 bases, and 25 bases separated the two germline ends. Germline CDR1 is SNHLY and CDR2 is FYNNEI. Written as DNA, the CDR3 is TGTGCCAGCACCTCCGACGGACTGCAGGTCCGAAGCTCCTACAATGAGCAGTTCTTC. Translated, it gives CASTSDGLQVRSSYNEQFF.

The rearrangement uses TRBV9 and TRBJ1-3; no firm D call. The CDR3 contains 16 residues. The germline CDR1 and CDR2 sequences are SGDLS and YYNGEE. V was pared by 0 bases and J by 0 bases, with 10 bases between. The CDR3 DNA sequence: TGTGCCAGCAGCGTAGCTACAGTTGGCTCTGGAAACACCATATATTTT. Translating gives CASSVATVGSGNTIYF.

This clone has a single count. The rearrangement joins TRBV12-3 or TRBV12-4 to TRBJ2-5; TRBD2 aligns across 9 bases. V lost 7 bases to trimming and J lost 2 bases; unmatched junction nucleotides: 2. The CDR3 is 13 residues long. As DNA, the CDR3 is TGTGCCAGCACTAGCGGGGATCAAGAGACCCAGTACTTC. This codes for CASTSGDQETQYF.